A selection of T cell receptor beta chains follows, all from one sample in a study of response to subunit inactivated influenza vaccine. TCRdb redid the calling of the RT-PCR reads with MiXCR, one entry per CDR3 protein. Seen here are about half a million distinct CDR3 sequences, 25% observed once, and the top ten hold approximately 2%. Specimen: CD4+ T cells sorted from PBMCs, collected 5 days after vaccination. Receptors originate from a man aged 45-65 years who received an inactivated influenza vaccine. Both conserved end residues are part of each CDR3. The order of the fields is CDR3 DNA, CDR3 protein, V gene, J gene, clone size, D gene. A D gene is named only where the DNA matches it firmly. Size is stated for part of the rows, as once, few or many counts, or as a class when the clone is expanded.

DNA: TGTGCCAGCAGCTTTCAAAGAGAAGAGACCCAGTACTTC
CDR3: CASSFQREETQYF
V: TRBV7-2
J: TRBJ2-5
size: few
D: .

DNA: TGCGCCAGCAGTCAGGACAACCTTAACACTGAAGCTTTCTTT
CDR3: CASSQDNLNTEAFF
V: TRBV4-3
J: TRBJ1-1
size: few
D: .

DNA: TGTGCCAGCAGTTTAAGTAACAGGGCTTCCTACGAGCAGTACTTC
CDR3: CASSLSNRASYEQYF
V: TRBV27
J: TRBJ2-7
size: few
D: .

DNA: TGTGCCAGCAGTTTAGTCGGACCCGATTCACCCCTCCACTTT
CDR3: CASSLVGPDSPLHF
V: TRBV12-3/TRBV12-4
J: TRBJ1-6
size: .
D: .

DNA: TGTGCCAGCAGTTTTCGGCAGGGGTATGGCTACACCTTC
CDR3: CASSFRQGYGYTF
V: TRBV12-3/TRBV12-4
J: TRBJ1-2
size: .
D: .

DNA: TGTGCCAGCTCACCACCGTCTAGCGTTGGCAGCGAGCAGTTCTTC
CDR3: CASSPPSSVGSEQFF
V: TRBV18
J: TRBJ2-1
size: few
D: .

DNA: TGTGCCAGCAGGCTTTCTAGCGGGAGTTCCTACGAGCAGTACTTC
CDR3: CASRLSSGSSYEQYF
V: TRBV12-3/TRBV12-4
J: TRBJ2-7
size: .
D: TRBD2

DNA: TGTGCCAGCAGTTTGTCCACACTCTACGAGCAGTACTTC
CDR3: CASSLSTLYEQYF
V: TRBV12-3/TRBV12-4
J: TRBJ2-7
size: few
D: .

DNA: TGCAGTGCCCCCCGGCGGAGGGGAGGGAAACAAGAGACCCAGTACTTC
CDR3: CSAPRRRGGKQETQYF
V: TRBV20-1
J: TRBJ2-5
size: .
D: TRBD2

DNA: TGTGCCATCAGTGACCAGGCAGCGGACTATGGCTACACCTTC
CDR3: CAISDQAADYGYTF
V: TRBV10-3
J: TRBJ1-2
size: .
D: .

DNA: TGTGCCAGCAGACTAGCGGGGGGCTCGCAAGAGACCCAGTACTTC
CDR3: CASRLAGGSQETQYF
V: TRBV7-9
J: TRBJ2-5
size: few
D: TRBD2

DNA: TGTGCCAGCAGCCAAGTATTATCTGGGACAAGTCCTTCTCGGGCCAACGTCCTGACTTTC
CDR3: CASSQVLSGTSPSRANVLTF
V: TRBV3-1
J: TRBJ2-6
size: .
D: .

DNA: TGTGCCAGCAGTTACCTAGCGGTTAACTCCTACAATGAGCAGTTCTTC
CDR3: CASSYLAVNSYNEQFF
V: TRBV6-5
J: TRBJ2-1
size: .
D: TRBD2

DNA: TGCAGCGTTGTGGGACTAGCAAGCTCCTACAATGAGCAGTTCTTC
CDR3: CSVVGLASSYNEQFF
V: TRBV29-1
J: TRBJ2-1
size: .
D: TRBD2

DNA: TGTGCCAGCAGCCAATCCGGGACAGGGGGCATTCAGTACTTC
CDR3: CASSQSGTGGIQYF
V: TRBV3-1
J: TRBJ2-4
size: .
D: TRBD1

DNA: TGTGCCAGCAGCTCATCCTCCGGGACAGAAATCTATGGCTACACCTTC
CDR3: CASSSSSGTEIYGYTF
V: TRBV7-2
J: TRBJ1-2
size: few
D: TRBD1

DNA: TGCAGCGGGCACAGGGGTTATCCCCTGAATGAGCAGTTCTTC
CDR3: CSGHRGYPLNEQFF
V: TRBV29-1
J: TRBJ2-1
size: .
D: TRBD1

DNA: TGTGCCAGCAGTCCTGGGACAGATACGCAGTATTTT
CDR3: CASSPGTDTQYF
V: TRBV5-1
J: TRBJ2-3
size: many
D: .

DNA: TGCGCCAGCGGGGACAGGAGGGGCTACACCTTC
CDR3: CASGDRRGYTF
V: TRBV10-2
J: TRBJ1-2
size: .
D: TRBD1

DNA: TGTGCCAGCCAGCCATCAGGGGCGTTTGGCTACACCTTC
CDR3: CASQPSGAFGYTF
V: TRBV4-2
J: TRBJ1-2
size: .
D: .

DNA: TGCAGTCAGGGGAGGGGACTAGCGGAAAATGAGCAGTTCTTC
CDR3: CSQGRGLAENEQFF
V: TRBV20-1
J: TRBJ2-1
size: .
D: TRBD2

DNA: TGTGCCACCTCCGGACAGTGGGTCTATGGCTACACCTTC
CDR3: CATSGQWVYGYTF
V: TRBV6-1
J: TRBJ1-2
size: few
D: .

DNA: TGTGCCAGCAGCGATACGGGAGTTGAGCAGTTCTTC
CDR3: CASSDTGVEQFF
V: TRBV6-5
J: TRBJ2-1
size: .
D: .

DNA: TGTGCCAGCAGCTTAGATCTAGGGGATACGCAGTATTTT
CDR3: CASSLDLGDTQYF
V: TRBV11-3
J: TRBJ2-3
size: few
D: .

DNA: TGCAGTGCTAGGGGGCGGGGAACCTACAATGAGCAGTTCTTC
CDR3: CSARGRGTYNEQFF
V: TRBV20-1
J: TRBJ2-1
size: .
D: .

DNA: TGTGCCAGCAGTCGATCCGGGACAGGGGGGACCGAGCAGTACTTC
CDR3: CASSRSGTGGTEQYF
V: TRBV12-3/TRBV12-4
J: TRBJ2-7
size: .
D: TRBD1

DNA: TGCAGTGCCTATAGACAGAACTATGGCTACACCTTC
CDR3: CSAYRQNYGYTF
V: TRBV20-1
J: TRBJ1-2
size: few
D: .

DNA: TGTGCCAGCAGTTACTCGTGGAGGGGGGCCTACGAGCAGTACTTC
CDR3: CASSYSWRGAYEQYF
V: TRBV6-2/TRBV6-3
J: TRBJ2-7
size: few
D: .

DNA: TGTGCCAGCAGCCTTGGACAGGGGGCCAGAAATTCACCCCTCCACTTT
CDR3: CASSLGQGARNSPLHF
V: TRBV7-6
J: TRBJ1-6
size: few
D: TRBD1

DNA: TGTGCCAGCAGCTTAGGTAGCGGGAGCTACACCGGGGAGCTGTTTTTT
CDR3: CASSLGSGSYTGELFF
V: TRBV11-2
J: TRBJ2-2
size: .
D: TRBD2

DNA: TGTGCCAGCAGCCAGAACCGGGACAGGGGCGGCGGCTACACCTTC
CDR3: CASSQNRDRGGGYTF
V: TRBV14
J: TRBJ1-2
size: few
D: TRBD1

DNA: TGTGCCAGCAGTTTTAGGCGCGGAGAGACCCAGTACTTC
CDR3: CASSFRRGETQYF
V: TRBV12-3/TRBV12-4
J: TRBJ2-5
size: few
D: .

DNA: TGCAGTGCGAGAGCGGGAACCTTCTACGAGCAGTACTTC
CDR3: CSARAGTFYEQYF
V: TRBV20-1
J: TRBJ2-7
size: few
D: TRBD2

DNA: TGTGCCAGCAGCTTAGCAGTAGGACTAGCGGGAGGCACCGGGGAGCTGTTTTTT
CDR3: CASSLAVGLAGGTGELFF
V: TRBV7-2
J: TRBJ2-2
size: .
D: TRBD2

DNA: TGTGCCAGCAGCCCCTTGGGTAGGACCTACGAGCAGTACTTC
CDR3: CASSPLGRTYEQYF
V: TRBV28
J: TRBJ2-7
size: .
D: .

DNA: TGTGCCAGCAGCTTAGGGGGACCAGGGGTCAAAAACATTCAGTACTTC
CDR3: CASSLGGPGVKNIQYF
V: TRBV7-6
J: TRBJ2-4
size: few
D: .

DNA: TGTGCCAGCAGCCTGGCTAGCGGGACCTACGAGCAGTACTTC
CDR3: CASSLASGTYEQYF
V: TRBV7-3
J: TRBJ2-7
size: many
D: TRBD2

DNA: TGCAGTGCTAGAGGCCCGTTAAGCTCCTATAATTCACCCCTCCACTTT
CDR3: CSARGPLSSYNSPLHF
V: TRBV20-1
J: TRBJ1-6
size: .
D: .

DNA: TGTGCCAGCAGCTTTAAGCGTCGACAGCTGAACACTGAAGCTTTCTTT
CDR3: CASSFKRRQLNTEAFF
V: TRBV7-9
J: TRBJ1-1
size: .
D: .

DNA: TGCAGTGCCCTGGGAACAGGGAATCAGCCCCAGCATTTT
CDR3: CSALGTGNQPQHF
V: TRBV20-1
J: TRBJ1-5
size: few
D: .

DNA: TGCAGCGTTTTTCGGGAAGGAGATTCCTACGAGCAGTACTTC
CDR3: CSVFREGDSYEQYF
V: TRBV29-1
J: TRBJ2-7
size: few
D: .

DNA: TGTGCCAGCGGGACAGGGGTATCCTACGAGCAGTACTTC
CDR3: CASGTGVSYEQYF
V: TRBV7-9
J: TRBJ2-7
size: .
D: TRBD1

DNA: TGCGCCAGCAGCATAGCCGGGACAGGGGCTGAAGCTTTCTTT
CDR3: CASSIAGTGAEAFF
V: TRBV5-1
J: TRBJ1-1
size: .
D: TRBD1

DNA: TGTGCCAGCAGTTTATCACAGGGAGTCTCCTACGAGCAGTACTTC
CDR3: CASSLSQGVSYEQYF
V: TRBV28
J: TRBJ2-7
size: few
D: .

DNA: TGTGCCAGCAGTTGGGGGGACAGGGGGGAAGATACGCAGTATTTT
CDR3: CASSWGDRGEDTQYF
V: TRBV6-5
J: TRBJ2-3
size: .
D: TRBD1

DNA: TGTGCCAGCAGTTACTCGTGGGAGGGCGGTGAGGTCTTC
CDR3: CASSYSWEGGEVF
V: TRBV6-5
J: TRBJ2-1
size: few
D: TRBD2